Below, 8 T cell receptor beta chains from the same sample are listed, as sequenced in a study of shared clonotypes between healthy human individuals. Generated by immunoSEQ multiplex PCR, the TCRdb table keeps only in-frame clones and is missing some. The sample holds 2 million to 2.5 million clones, roughly 92% seen once. Input material: naive CD4+ T cells from PBMCs. This sample's subset: CD45RA+ positively selected. All receptors come from a man younger than 35 in good health. Some clones in this sample may be carry-over from other donors' samples.

The rearrangement joins TRBV10-3 to TRBJ2-3, with 8 bases identical to TRBD1. Germline-derived CDR1 and CDR2 are ENHRY and SYGVKD. Trimming took 0 bases from V and 4 from J; bases not matched to a gene: 3. This CDR3 has 15 amino acids. The CDR3 spells CAISESKQGADTQYF. In DNA, the CDR3 is TGTGCCATCAGTGAGTCGAAACAGGGGGCAGATACGCAGTATTTT.

The chain recombines TRBV4-1 with TRBJ2-1, with a weak D call TRBD1 (5 bases). The CDR3 has 15 amino acids. Looked up from germline, CDR1 is MGHRA and CDR2 is YSYEKL. Trimming took off 1 base at V and 4 bases at J, with 11 bases between the two ends. CDR3 sequence reads: CASSQGETEYNEQFF. CDR3 nucleotide sequence: TGCGCCAGCAGCCAAGGCGAGACAGAGTACAATGAGCAGTTCTTC.

About this clone itself: The sample contains more than one DNA sequence encoding this CDR3. The rearrangement uses TRBV7-2 and TRBJ1-5, with no clear D. The CDR3 contains 12 residues. Germline CDR1 is SGHTA and CDR2 is FQGNSA. The V and J ends lost 3 bases and 5 bases respectively, with 5 bases between them. The CDR3 loop reads CASSLAHQPQHF. CDR3 nucleotides: TGTGCCAGCAGCTTGGCCCATCAGCCCCAGCATTTT. The whole variable domain, remainder taken from reference TRBV7-2 and TRBJ1-5, is GAGVSQSPSNKVTEKGKDVELRCDPISGHTALYWYRQSLGQGLEFLIYFQGNSAPDKSGLPSDRFSAERTGGSVSTLTIQRTQQEDSAVYLCASSLAHQPQHFGDGTRLSIL.

This sequence joins TRBV5-3 and TRBJ1-5, with no clear D. TRBV5-3 is annotated as an ORF whose role is uncertain. V shed 0 bases and J shed 1 base, with 11 bases lying between them. The CDR3 sequence is 16 residues long. Here the CDR3 reads CARSLAEGSSNQPQHF. CDR3 DNA sequence: TGTGCCAGAAGCTTGGCCGAAGGCTCCAGCAATCAGCCCCAGCATTTT.

The chain has TRBV5-6 and TRBJ2-5; the D gene could be TRBD1 or TRBD2 (5 bases each). CDR1 SGHDT and CDR2 YYEEEE come from the germline V gene. Trimming cost V 0 bases and J 4 bases, with 13 bases left between them. CDR3 size: 15 residues. CDR3 loop: CASSLGGPRAETQYF. The CDR3 nucleotides are TGTGCCAGCAGCTTGGGAGGGCCCAGGGCAGAGACCCAGTACTTC.

The rearrangement links TRBV6-6 to TRBJ1-2, with TRBD1 identical over 7 bases. Germline loops: CDR1 MNHNY, CDR2 SVGAGI (reference sequence). The CDR3 covers 14 residues. J was trimmed by 4 bases and V by 5 bases; bases with no gene match: 7. The CDR3 is CASSVTGVAYGYTF. CDR3 DNA: TGTGCCAGCAGTGTAACAGGGGTTGCCTATGGCTACACCTTC.

This clone was seen once. The V gene is TRBV15, the J gene TRBJ2-1; D gene unclear. This CDR3 region has 14 residues. V was shortened by 3 bases and J by 3 bases, with 9 bases between the two germline ends. Germline CDR1 is LNHNV and CDR2 is YYDKDF (reference sequence). The CDR3 loop is CATSRAILYNEQFF. The CDR3 DNA is TGTGCCACCAGCAGGGCAATACTCTACAATGAGCAGTTCTTC.

The rearrangement joins TRBV30 to TRBJ2-3, with D unclear. Germline-derived CDR1 and CDR2 are GTSNPN and SVGIG (reference sequence). The CDR3 totals 13 residues. V was clipped by 2 bases and J by 0 bases, with 6 bases between them. In DNA, the CDR3 is TGTGCCTGGAGTAAGGGTAGCACAGATACGCAGTATTTT. Amino acid sequence: CAWSKGSTDTQYF.